The present entry profiles one TCR beta chain with its context. This entry comes from a study of blood T cell repertoires in COVID-19. Sequencing was performed with immunoSEQ multiplex PCR; in TCRdb, only in-frame clones are kept and a portion is missing. In the table there are under 350,000 clones, 90% of which are singletons. With 2 bases removed from V and 7 bases from J, the gap between germline ends came to 17 bases. The CDR3 sequence is 15 residues long. Germline loops: CDR1 GTSNPN, CDR2 SVGIG (reference sequence). V is TRBV30 and J is TRBJ1-4; tentative D call: TRBD1 (6 bases). The clonotype comes from a man in his sixties who had recovered from COVID-19. Sequencing was done on a sample of PBMCs or T cells enriched from blood (not recorded which). The CDR3 sequence: CAWSLGTSATEKLFF. CDR3 nucleotides: TGTGCCTGGAGTCTAGGGACATCAGCGACTGAAAAACTGTTTTTT. The full variable domain, with the rest looked up from reference TRBV30 and TRBJ1-4, is SQTIHQWPATLVQPVGSPLSLECTVEGTSNPNLYWYRQAAGRGLQLLFYSVGIGQISSEVPQNLSASRPQDRQFILSSKKLLLSDSGFYLCAWSLGTSATEKLFFGSGTQLSVL.